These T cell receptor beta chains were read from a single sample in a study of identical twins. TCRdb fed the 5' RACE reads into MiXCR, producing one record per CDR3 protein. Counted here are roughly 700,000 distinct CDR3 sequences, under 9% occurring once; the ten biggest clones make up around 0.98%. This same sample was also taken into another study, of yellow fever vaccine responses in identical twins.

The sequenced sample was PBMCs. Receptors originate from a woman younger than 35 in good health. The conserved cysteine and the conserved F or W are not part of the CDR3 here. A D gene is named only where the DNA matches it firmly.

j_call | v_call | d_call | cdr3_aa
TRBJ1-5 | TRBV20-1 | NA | SGVQDNQPQH
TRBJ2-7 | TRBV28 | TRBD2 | ASSLFAGGSYEQY
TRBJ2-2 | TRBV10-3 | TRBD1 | AISLTGRTGELF
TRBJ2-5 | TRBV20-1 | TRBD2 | SAPVLAGGPWETQY
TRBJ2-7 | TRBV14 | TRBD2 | ASSHPRTSGRRVYEQY
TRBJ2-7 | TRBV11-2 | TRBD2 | ASSSRGSGIRGGSYEQY
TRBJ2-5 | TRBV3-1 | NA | ASSQGLLVLQETQY
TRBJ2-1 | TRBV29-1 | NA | SVKTGRSYNEQF
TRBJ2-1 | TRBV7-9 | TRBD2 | ASSRRRAAGSYNEQF
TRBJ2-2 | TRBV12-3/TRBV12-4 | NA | ASSYREGTGELF
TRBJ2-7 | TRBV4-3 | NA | ASSQGFVAYEQY
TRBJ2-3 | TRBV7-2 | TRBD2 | ASSPWDYKADTQY
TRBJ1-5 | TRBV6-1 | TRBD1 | ASSDRDRGRQPQH
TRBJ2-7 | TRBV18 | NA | ASSPSSGRIHEQY
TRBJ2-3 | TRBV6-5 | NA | ASSYGLSGTDTQY
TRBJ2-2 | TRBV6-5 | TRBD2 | ASSYATSGRFPGELF
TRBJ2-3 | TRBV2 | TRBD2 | ASRPLAGGRDTQY
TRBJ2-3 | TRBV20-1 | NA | SARGWGGTDTQY
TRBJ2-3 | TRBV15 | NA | ATSREGISTDTQY
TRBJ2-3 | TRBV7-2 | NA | ASSLARQFTDTQY
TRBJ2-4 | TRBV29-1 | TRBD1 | SVEYDRGRNIQY
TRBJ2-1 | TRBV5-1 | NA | ASSLAINNEQF
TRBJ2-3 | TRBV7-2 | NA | ASSLALLGEGDTQY
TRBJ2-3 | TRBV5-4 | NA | ASSSMRAGQGEDTQY
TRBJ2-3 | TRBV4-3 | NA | ASSQDWFPGLGDTQY
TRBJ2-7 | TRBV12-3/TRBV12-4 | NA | ASSLDRFSHEQY
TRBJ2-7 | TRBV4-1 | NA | ASSQEDRSSYEQY
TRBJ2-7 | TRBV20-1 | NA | SASQPRGQTYEQY
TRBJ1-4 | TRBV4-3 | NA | ASSQEIWGEKLF
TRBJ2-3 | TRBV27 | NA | ASSLLPGMGPTDTQY
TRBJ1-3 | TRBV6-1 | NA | ASSRTIGNTIY